This TCR beta chain was recovered during a study of shared clonotypes between healthy human individuals. The protocol was immunoSEQ multiplex PCR, while the TCRdb copy is restricted to in-frame clones and leaves out a portion. This sample yields about 2.4 million clones, of which over 85% are seen a single time; around 0.4% belongs to the top ten. CDR3 size: 15 residues. CDR1 is MDHEN, CDR2 SYDVKM, per germline. The J segment lost 4 bases and the V segment lost 5 bases, leaving 6 bases of the junction unmatched. The clonotype was recovered from a man between 18 and 29 years old in good health. Some clones in this sample may be carry-over from other donors' samples. The chain uses TRBV28 and TRBJ1-2; 11 nucleotides line up with TRBD1. The sample taken for sequencing was naive CD4+ T cells from PBMCs. Subset in this sample: CD45RA+ positively selected. CDR3 DNA sequence: TGTGCCAGCAGTCCAGGACAGGGGGCTTTCTATGGCTACACCTTC. It specifies CASSPGQGAFYGYTF.